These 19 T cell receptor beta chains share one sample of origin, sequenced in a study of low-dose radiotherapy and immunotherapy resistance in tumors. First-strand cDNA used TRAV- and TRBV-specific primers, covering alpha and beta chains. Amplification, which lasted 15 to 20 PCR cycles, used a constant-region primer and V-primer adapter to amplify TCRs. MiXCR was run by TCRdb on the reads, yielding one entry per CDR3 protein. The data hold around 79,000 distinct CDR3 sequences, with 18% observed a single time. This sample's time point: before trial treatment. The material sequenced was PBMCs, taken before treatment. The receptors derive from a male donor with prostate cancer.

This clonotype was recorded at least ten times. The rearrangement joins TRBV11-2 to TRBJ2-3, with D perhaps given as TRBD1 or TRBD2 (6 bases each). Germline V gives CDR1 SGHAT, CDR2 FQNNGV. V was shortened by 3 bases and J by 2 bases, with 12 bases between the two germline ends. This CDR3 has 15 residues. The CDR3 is CASSFGGLITDTQYF. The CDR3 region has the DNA TGTGCCAGCAGCTTCGGGGGCCTGATCACAGATACGCAGTATTTT.

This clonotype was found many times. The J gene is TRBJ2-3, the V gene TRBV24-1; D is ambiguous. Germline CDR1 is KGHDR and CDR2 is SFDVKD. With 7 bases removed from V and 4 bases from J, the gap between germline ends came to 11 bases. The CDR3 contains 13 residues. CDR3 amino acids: CATRGPGADTQYF. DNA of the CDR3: TGTGCCACCAGAGGACCAGGCGCAGATACGCAGTATTTT.

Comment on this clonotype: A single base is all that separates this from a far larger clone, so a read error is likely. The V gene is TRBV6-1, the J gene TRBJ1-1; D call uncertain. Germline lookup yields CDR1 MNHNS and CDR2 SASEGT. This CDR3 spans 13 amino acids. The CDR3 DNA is TGTGGCAGCAGTGAAAACATTGGCACTGAAGCTTTCTTT. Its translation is CGSSENIGTEAFF.

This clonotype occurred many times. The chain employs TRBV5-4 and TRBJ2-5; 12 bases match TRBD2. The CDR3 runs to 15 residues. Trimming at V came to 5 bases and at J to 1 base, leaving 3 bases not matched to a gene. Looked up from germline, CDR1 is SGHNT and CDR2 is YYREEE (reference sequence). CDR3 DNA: TGTGCCAGCAGACCTAGCGGGGGGGTCCAAGAGACCCAGTACTTC. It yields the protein CASRPSGGVQETQYF.

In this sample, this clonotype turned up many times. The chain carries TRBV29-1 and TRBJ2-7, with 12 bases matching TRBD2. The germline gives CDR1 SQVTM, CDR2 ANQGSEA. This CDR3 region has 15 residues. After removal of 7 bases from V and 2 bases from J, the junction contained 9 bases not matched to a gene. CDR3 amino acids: CSAGGLAGRTYEQYF. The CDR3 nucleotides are TGCAGCGCCGGAGGACTAGCGGGACGAACCTACGAGCAGTACTTC.

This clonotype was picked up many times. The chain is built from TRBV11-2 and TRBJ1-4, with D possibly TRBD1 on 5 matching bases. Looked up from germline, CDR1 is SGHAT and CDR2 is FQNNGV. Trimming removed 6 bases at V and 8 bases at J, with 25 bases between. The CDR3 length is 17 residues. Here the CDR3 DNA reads TGTGCCAGCAGAAAGGGAGGAGGGGCCCTGGGGAAAGAAAAACTGTTTTTT. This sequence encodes CASRKGGGALGKEKLFF.

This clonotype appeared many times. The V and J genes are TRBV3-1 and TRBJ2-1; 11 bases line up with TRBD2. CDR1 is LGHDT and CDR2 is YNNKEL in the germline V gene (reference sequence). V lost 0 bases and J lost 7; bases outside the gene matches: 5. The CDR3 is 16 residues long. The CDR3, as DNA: TGTGCCAGCAGCCAAGATAGCGGGGGGGCCTTAAATGAGCAGTTCTTC. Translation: CASSQDSGGALNEQFF.

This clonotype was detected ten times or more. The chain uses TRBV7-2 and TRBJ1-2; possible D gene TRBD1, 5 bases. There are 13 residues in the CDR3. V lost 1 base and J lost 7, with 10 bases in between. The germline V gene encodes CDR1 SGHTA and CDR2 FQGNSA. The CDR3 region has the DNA TGTGCCAGCAGCTTAGGGGGGGTTCCTGGCTACACCTTC. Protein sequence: CASSLGGVPGYTF.

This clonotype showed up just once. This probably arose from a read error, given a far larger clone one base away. The CDR3 region has the DNA TGTGCCAGCGCCGGGACTAGCGGGGACAATAAGCAGTTCTTC. Amino acid sequence: CASAGTSGDNKQFF. This chain links TRBV13 with TRBJ2-1; TRBD2 matches at 13 bases. The germline CDR1 and CDR2 sequences are PRHDT and FYEKMQ (reference sequence). CDR3 size: 14 residues.

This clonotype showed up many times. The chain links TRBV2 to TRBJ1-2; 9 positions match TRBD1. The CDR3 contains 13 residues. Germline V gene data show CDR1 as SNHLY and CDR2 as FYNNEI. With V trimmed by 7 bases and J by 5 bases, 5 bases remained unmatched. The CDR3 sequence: CASMRGTGYGYTF. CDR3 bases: TGTGCCAGCATGAGAGGGACAGGGTATGGCTACACCTTC.

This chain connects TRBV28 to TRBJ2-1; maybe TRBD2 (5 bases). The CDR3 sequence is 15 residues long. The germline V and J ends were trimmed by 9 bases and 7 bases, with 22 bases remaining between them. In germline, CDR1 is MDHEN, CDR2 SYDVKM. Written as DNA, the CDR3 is TGTGCCAGTGGCAGGTTAGGCCATGGCGGGAATGAGCAGTTCTTC. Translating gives CASGRLGHGGNEQFF.

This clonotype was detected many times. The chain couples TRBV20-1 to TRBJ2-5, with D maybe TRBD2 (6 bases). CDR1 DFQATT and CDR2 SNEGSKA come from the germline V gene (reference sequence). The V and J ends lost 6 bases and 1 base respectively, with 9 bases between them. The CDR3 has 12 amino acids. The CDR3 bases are TGCAGTGCGATGGAGGGCCAAGAGACCCAGTACTTC. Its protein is CSAMEGQETQYF.

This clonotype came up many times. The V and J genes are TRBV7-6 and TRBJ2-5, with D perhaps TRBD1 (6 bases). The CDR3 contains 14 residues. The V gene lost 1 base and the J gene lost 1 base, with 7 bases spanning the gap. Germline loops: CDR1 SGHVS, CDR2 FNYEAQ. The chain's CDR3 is CASSLVDSQETQYF. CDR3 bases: TGTGCCAGCAGCTTAGTGGACAGCCAAGAGACCCAGTACTTC.

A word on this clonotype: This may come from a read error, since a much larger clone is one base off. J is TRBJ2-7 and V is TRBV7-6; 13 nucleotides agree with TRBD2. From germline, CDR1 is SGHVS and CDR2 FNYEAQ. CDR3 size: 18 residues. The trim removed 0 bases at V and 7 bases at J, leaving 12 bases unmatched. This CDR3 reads CASSLATSGGASYNEQYF. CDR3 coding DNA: TGTGCCAGCAGCTTAGCCACTAGCGGGGGGGCATCCTACAATGAGCAGTACTTC.

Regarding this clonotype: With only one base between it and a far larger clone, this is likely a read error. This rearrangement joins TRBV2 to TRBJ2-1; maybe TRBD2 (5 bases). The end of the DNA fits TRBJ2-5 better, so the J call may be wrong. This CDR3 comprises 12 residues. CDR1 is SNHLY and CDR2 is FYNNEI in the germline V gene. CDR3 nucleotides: TGTGCCAGCAAGCGGAATGAAGAGACCCAGTACTTC. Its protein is CASKRNEETQYF.

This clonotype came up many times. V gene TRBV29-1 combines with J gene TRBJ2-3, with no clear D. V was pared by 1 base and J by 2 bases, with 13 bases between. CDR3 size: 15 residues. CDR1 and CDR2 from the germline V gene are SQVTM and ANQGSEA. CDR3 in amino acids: CSVEVRHLPTDTQYF. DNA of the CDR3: TGCAGCGTTGAAGTGAGGCACCTTCCCACAGATACGCAGTATTTT.

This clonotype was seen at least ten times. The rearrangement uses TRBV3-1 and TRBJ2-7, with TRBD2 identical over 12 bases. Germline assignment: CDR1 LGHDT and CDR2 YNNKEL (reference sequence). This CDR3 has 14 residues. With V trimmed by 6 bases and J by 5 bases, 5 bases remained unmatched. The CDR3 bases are TGTGCCAGCAGTTGGACTAGCGGGGATAACGAGCAGTACTTC. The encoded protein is CASSWTSGDNEQYF.

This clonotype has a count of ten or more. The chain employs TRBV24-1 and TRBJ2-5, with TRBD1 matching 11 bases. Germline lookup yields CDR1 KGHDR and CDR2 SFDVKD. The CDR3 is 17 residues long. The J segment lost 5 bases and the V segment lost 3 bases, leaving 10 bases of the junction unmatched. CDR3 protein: CATSDAYRTGGWETQYF. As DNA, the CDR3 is TGTGCCACCAGTGATGCTTACCGGACAGGGGGCTGGGAGACCCAGTACTTC.

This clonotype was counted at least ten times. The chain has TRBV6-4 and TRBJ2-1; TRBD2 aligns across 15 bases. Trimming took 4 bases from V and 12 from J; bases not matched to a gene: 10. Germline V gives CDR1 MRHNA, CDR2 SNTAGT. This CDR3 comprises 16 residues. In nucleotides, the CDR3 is TGTGCCAGCAGTGTGGAGGGGACTAGCGGGGGGTTTTGGCAGTTCTTC. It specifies CASSVEGTSGGFWQFF.